Presented here are 7 T cell receptor beta chains from one specimen sequenced in a study of shared T cell receptors in the human thymus. Only in-frame clones appear in the TCRdb table, and some are missing; sequencing was by immunoSEQ multiplex PCR. The data contain some 640,000 clones, around 87% of them singletons. The same data also went into a second study, on human thymus T cells.

The sequenced material came from thymocytes. Source of these receptors: a boy younger than two with a congenital heart defect.

The genes are TRBV7-9 and TRBJ1-2; 7 positions agree with TRBD1. The CDR3 extends over 14 amino acids. CDR1 SEHNR and CDR2 FQNEAQ come from the germline V gene (reference sequence). V dropped 5 bases and J dropped 3; count of bases not matched to a gene: 6. The CDR3 protein is CASSHRGRDYGYTF. In nucleotides, the CDR3 is TGTGCCAGCAGCCACAGGGGACGGGACTATGGCTACACCTTC.

This chain connects TRBV29-1 to TRBJ2-1; a weak D match, TRBD2 (5 bases). From germline, CDR1 is SQVTM and CDR2 ANQGSEA. Between the trimmed V and J ends, which lost 4 bases and 4 bases, there was a span of 11 bases. This CDR3 comprises 13 residues. The CDR3 nucleotides read TGCAGCGTTGGCGGGTCTCTTTACAATGAGCAGTTCTTC. This codes for CSVGGSLYNEQFF.

The genes are TRBV27 and TRBJ1-5, with a tentative D call TRBD1 (5 bases). There are 14 residues in the CDR3. The germline V gene has CDR1 MNHEY and CDR2 SMNVEV (reference sequence). Trimming cost V 5 bases and J 6 bases, with 14 bases left between them. CDR3 sequence reads: CASSPRGAGQPQHF. Here the CDR3 DNA reads TGTGCCAGCAGTCCCCGCGGGGCAGGTCAGCCCCAGCATTTT.

The V gene is TRBV29-1, the J gene TRBJ2-7; 11 bases line up with TRBD2. The CDR3 is 15 amino acids. Germline V gene data show CDR1 as SQVTM and CDR2 as ANQGSEA. J lost 7 bases, V lost 7 bases, and 15 bases had no gene match. CDR3 loop: CSAYSGGASEWEQYF. CDR3 nucleotide sequence: TGCAGCGCTTATAGCGGGGGGGCTTCGGAGTGGGAGCAGTACTTC.

The rearrangement joins TRBV28 to TRBJ1-1; D possibly corresponds to TRBD1 (5 bases). Per germline, CDR1 MDHEN and CDR2 SYDVKM. This CDR3 has 12 amino acids. With 8 bases removed from V and 3 bases from J, the gap between germline ends came to 10 bases. This CDR3 is CASQPRDTEAFF. CDR3 nucleotide sequence: TGTGCCAGCCAGCCCAGGGACACTGAAGCTTTCTTT.

The chain recombines TRBV9 with TRBJ1-2; no firm D call. Looked up from germline, CDR1 is SGDLS and CDR2 is YYNGEE. The V end was cut by 4 bases, the J end by 1 base, with 17 bases between. The CDR3 loop spans 16 amino acids. The CDR3 DNA reads TGTGCCAGCAGCACACAACAACGGGGTAATAACTATGGCTACACCTTC. This gives the protein CASSTQQRGNNYGYTF.

The chain couples TRBV5-6 to TRBJ2-7; 11 bases agree with TRBD1. Trimming removed 0 bases from V and 2 bases from J; junction bases left unmatched: 1. The CDR3 is 15 amino acids. The germline V gene has CDR1 SGHDT and CDR2 YYEEEE. This CDR3 is CASSLGDRGAYEQYF. The DNA of the CDR3 is TGTGCCAGCAGCTTGGGGGACAGGGGGGCCTACGAGCAGTACTTC. The variable domain in full, completed from reference TRBV5-6 and TRBJ2-7, reads DAGVTQSPTHLIKTRGQQVTLRCSPKSGHDTVSWYQQALGQGPQFIFQYYEEEERQRGNFPDRFSGHQFPNYSSELNVNALLLGDSALYLCASSLGDRGAYEQYFGPGTRLTVT.